This T cell receptor beta chain was identified in a study of patients and donors after allogeneic stem cell transplantation. This CDR3 comprises 13 residues. Germline CDR1 is MDHEN and CDR2 is SYDVKM. Unmatched junction bases numbered 7, after V lost 6 bases and J lost 7 bases. In TCRdb, the RT-PCR reads were re-called with MiXCR into one record per CDR3 protein. The sample includes approximately 400 distinct CDR3 sequences, 1% to 1.5% of them seen just once. This clonotype rates as large. This TCR derives from a human donor who was either an allogeneic HSCT recipient or a stem cell or donor lymphocyte infusion donor (not recorded which). It is not recorded whose cells these are; they may come from a transplant donor. V usage is TRBV28 and J usage is TRBJ1-2; 8 bases are shared with TRBD1. Sequencing was done on a sample of blood, either unsorted or a sorted T cell fraction (not recorded which). This CDR3 is CASRQTGAGGYTF. In DNA, the CDR3 is TGTGCCAGCAGACAGACAGGGGCGGGTGGCTACACCTTC.